These 13 T cell receptor beta chains came from one sample sequenced in a study of response to subunit inactivated influenza vaccine (dated by TCRdb to between 2018 and 2020). The library was prepared using RT-PCR. Sequencing was carried out with an Illumina HiSeq 2500. Using fastp trimming at Q25 and MiXCR clonotype assembly, TCRdb reanalyzed the public sequencing data and kept in-frame beta chains. One record per CDR3 amino acid sequence lists the most common genes and DNA. The sample profile shows more than 700,000 distinct CDR3 sequences; about 20% of them were found once. 9.5% to 13% of the sample goes to the ten largest clones. Sample: PBMCs from blood, taken 5 to 6 days after vaccination. The receptor source for this set is a man in his forties or fifties who received an inactivated influenza vaccine. Donor details come from another sample of the same person, matched by shared clones.

This clonotype was recorded at least ten times. As DNA, the CDR3 is TGCAGTGCTAGAGTTCTGGTAACTAGCGGGAGATACGAGCAGTACTTC. Its translation: CSARVLVTSGRYEQYF. The V call is TRBV20-1, the J call TRBJ2-7, with TRBD2 matching over 11 bases. Losses at the gene ends were 1 base for V and 4 bases for J; bases not matched to a gene: 9. This CDR3 is built from 16 residues. Germline V gene lookup returns CDR1 DFQATT and CDR2 SNEGSKA (reference sequence).

The sample holds a few counts of this clonotype. The rearrangement links TRBV5-5 to TRBJ2-7; D may be TRBD1 or TRBD2 (6 bases each). V gave up 0 bases and J gave up 1 base, with 11 bases separating them. Germline V gene lookup returns CDR1 SGHKS and CDR2 YYEKEE (reference sequence). CDR3 length equals 15 residues. Written as DNA, the CDR3 is TGTGCCAGCAGCTTGGCCTGGGGGGCATCCTACGAGCAGTACTTC. Its protein is CASSLAWGASYEQYF.

The chain uses TRBV12-3 or TRBV12-4 and TRBJ1-1; D gene ambiguous. The CDR3 totals 12 residues. V dropped 3 bases and J dropped 6 bases, with 8 bases sitting between them. The CDR3 nucleotides are TGTGCCAGCAGTTTCCCAGAATCTGAAGCTTTCTTT. Encoded protein: CASSFPESEAFF.

This clonotype was picked up a small number of times. This sequence joins TRBV27 and TRBJ2-2; D may be TRBD2 (5 bases). There are 15 residues in the CDR3. The germline V gene encodes CDR1 MNHEY and CDR2 SMNVEV (reference sequence). V was pared by 5 bases and J by 1 base, with 11 bases between. Written as DNA, the CDR3 is TGTGCCAGCAGTCACGAACTAGGGAACACCGGGGAGCTGTTTTTT. Protein sequence: CASSHELGNTGELFF.

The genes are TRBV7-3 and TRBJ2-1; D call uncertain. The V and J ends lost 5 bases and 2 bases respectively, with 13 bases between them. From germline, CDR1 is SGHTA and CDR2 FQGTGA. This CDR3 spans 15 amino acids. The CDR3 bases are TGTGCCAGCAGCCCCGACCCGGTTACCTACAATGAGCAGTTCTTC. It translates to CASSPDPVTYNEQFF. Full variable domain (outside the CDR3, taken from reference TRBV7-3 and TRBJ2-1): GAGVSQTPSNKVTEKGKYVELRCDPISGHTALYWYRQSLGQGPEFLIYFQGTGAADDSGLPNDRFFAVRPEGSVSTLKIQRTERGDSAVYLCASSPDPVTYNEQFFGPGTRLTVL.

V usage is TRBV12-3 or TRBV12-4 and J usage is TRBJ1-5; D call uncertain. CDR3 length: 16 amino acids. Trimming removed 6 bases from V and 2 bases from J, with 17 bases in between. CDR3 loop: CASSATVVGGNQPQHF. CDR3 nucleotide sequence: TGTGCCAGCAGCGCAACCGTAGTGGGTGGCAATCAGCCCCAGCATTTT.

This clonotype was observed a handful of times. V gene TRBV12-3 or TRBV12-4 combines with J gene TRBJ2-1, with 8 bases identical to TRBD2. The CDR3 is 18 amino acids. The V gene end was trimmed by 5 bases and the J gene end by 4 bases; junction bases not matched to a gene: 16. In DNA, the CDR3 is TGTGCCAGCAGTCCCGGACTAGCAGGGAAGGGCCATTACAATGAGCAGTTCTTC. This codes for CASSPGLAGKGHYNEQFF.

This clonotype was picked up a small number of times. V is TRBV20-1 and J is TRBJ2-5; TRBD2 matches at 13 bases. Trimming took 4 bases from V and 2 from J; bases not matched to a gene: 7. Germline loops: CDR1 DFQATT, CDR2 SNEGSKA (reference sequence). The CDR3 has 16 residues. This CDR3 is CSAMGTSGDQQETQYF. CDR3 DNA: TGCAGTGCTATGGGGACTAGCGGGGACCAACAAGAGACCCAGTACTTC.

This clonotype was counted a few times. The V and J genes are TRBV20-1 and TRBJ2-7; D gene ambiguous. The CDR3 consists of 14 residues. Germline CDR1 reads DFQATT; CDR2 reads SNEGSKA (reference sequence). V gave up 6 bases and J gave up 2 bases, with 17 bases separating them. CDR3 loop: CSADPPSGTYEQYF. The CDR3 DNA is TGCAGTGCCGACCCACCCTCGGGTACCTACGAGCAGTACTTC.

The CDR3 protein is CASSYKGLGGELFF. CDR3 nucleotide sequence: TGTGCCAGCAGTTACAAGGGTTTAGGCGGGGAGCTGTTTTTT. This sequence joins TRBV12-3 or TRBV12-4 and TRBJ2-2; D unclear. The CDR3 loop spans 14 amino acids. V dropped 4 bases and J dropped 7 bases, with 13 bases sitting between them.

This clonotype was observed a few times. The genes are TRBV20-1 and TRBJ2-3; 10 nucleotides align to TRBD2. V lost 4 bases, J lost 3 bases, and 7 bases stayed unmatched. The CDR3 consists of 15 residues. Germline-derived CDR1 and CDR2 are DFQATT and SNEGSKA (reference sequence). The chain's CDR3 is CSATPSGGWTDTQYF. CDR3 DNA sequence: TGCAGTGCTACACCTAGCGGGGGATGGACAGATACGCAGTATTTT.

This clonotype was counted between two and nine times. The chain joins TRBV6-1 to TRBJ1-2; 8 bases align to TRBD1. The CDR3 spans 13 residues. The trim removed 6 bases at V and 6 bases at J, leaving 6 bases unmatched. Germline assignment: CDR1 MNHNS and CDR2 SASEGT. The chain's CDR3 is CASRGTGADGYTF. CDR3 in DNA: TGTGCCAGCAGGGGGACAGGAGCCGATGGCTACACCTTC.

In its sample, this clonotype was seen a few times. V is TRBV5-5 and J is TRBJ2-2; the D gene is possibly TRBD2 (6 bases). CDR1 SGHKS and CDR2 YYEKEE come from the germline V gene (reference sequence). The CDR3 runs 13 residues. V lost 5 bases, J lost 5 bases, and 10 bases lay in between. The CDR3 protein is CASSWRATGELFF. For the CDR3, the DNA is TGTGCCAGCAGTTGGAGGGCGACCGGGGAGCTGTTTTTT.